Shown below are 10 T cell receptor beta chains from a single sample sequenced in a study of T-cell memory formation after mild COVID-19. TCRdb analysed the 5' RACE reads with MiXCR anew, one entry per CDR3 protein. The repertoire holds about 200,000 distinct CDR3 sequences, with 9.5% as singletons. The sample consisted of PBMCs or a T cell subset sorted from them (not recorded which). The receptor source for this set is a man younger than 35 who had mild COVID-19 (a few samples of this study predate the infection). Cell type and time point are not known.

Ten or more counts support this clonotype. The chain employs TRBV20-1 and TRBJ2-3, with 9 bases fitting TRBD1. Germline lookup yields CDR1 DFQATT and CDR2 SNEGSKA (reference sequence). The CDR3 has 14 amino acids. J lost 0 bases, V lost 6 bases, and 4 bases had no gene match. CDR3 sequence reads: CSAYRGRSTDTQYF. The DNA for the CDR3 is TGCAGTGCGTACAGGGGGCGAAGCACAGATACGCAGTATTTT.

CDR3 region: CASSPLTGVTEAFF. Here the CDR3 DNA reads TGTGCCAGCAGTCCGTTAACAGGGGTCACTGAAGCTTTCTTT. The genes are TRBV2 and TRBJ1-1, with TRBD1 matching over 7 bases. The CDR3 spans 14 residues. Losses at the gene ends were 5 bases for V and 4 bases for J; bases not matched to a gene: 7. CDR1 is SNHLY, CDR2 FYNNEI, per germline.

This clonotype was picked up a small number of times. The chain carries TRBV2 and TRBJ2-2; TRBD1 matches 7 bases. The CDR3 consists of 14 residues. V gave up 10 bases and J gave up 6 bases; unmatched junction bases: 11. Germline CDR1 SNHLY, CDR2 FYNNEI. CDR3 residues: CAIARDSRSGELFF. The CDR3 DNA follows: TGTGCCATAGCCCGGGACAGCCGTTCCGGGGAGCTGTTTTTT.

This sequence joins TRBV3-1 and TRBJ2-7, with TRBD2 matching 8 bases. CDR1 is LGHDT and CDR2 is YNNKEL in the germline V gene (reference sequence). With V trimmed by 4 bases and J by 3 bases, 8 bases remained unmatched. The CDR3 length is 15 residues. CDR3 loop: CASSPAGLAGYEQYF. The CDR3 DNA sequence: TGTGCCAGCAGCCCCGCCGGTCTAGCGGGCTACGAGCAGTACTTC.

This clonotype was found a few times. CDR3 region: CSASLVHEGASGYTF. Here the CDR3 DNA reads TGCAGTGCTAGTTTGGTTCACGAGGGGGCCTCTGGCTACACCTTC. The rearrangement links TRBV20-1 to TRBJ1-2; 7 bases align to TRBD1. The CDR3 has 15 residues. The germline V gene encodes CDR1 DFQATT and CDR2 SNEGSKA (reference sequence). V lost 3 bases and J lost 7; bases outside the gene matches: 14.

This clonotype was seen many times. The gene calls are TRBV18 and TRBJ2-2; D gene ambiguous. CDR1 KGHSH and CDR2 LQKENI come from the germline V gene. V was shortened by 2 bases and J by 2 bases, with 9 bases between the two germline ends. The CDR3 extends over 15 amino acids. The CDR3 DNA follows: TGTGCCAGCTCACCAGATCTTGGCAACACCGGGGAGCTGTTTTTT. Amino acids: CASSPDLGNTGELFF. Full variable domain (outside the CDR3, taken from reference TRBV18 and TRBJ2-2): NAGVMQNPRHLVRRRGQEARLRCSPMKGHSHVYWYRQLPEEGLKFMVYLQKENIIDESGMPKERFSAEFPKEGPSILRIQQVVRGDSAAYFCASSPDLGNTGELFFGEGSRLTVL.

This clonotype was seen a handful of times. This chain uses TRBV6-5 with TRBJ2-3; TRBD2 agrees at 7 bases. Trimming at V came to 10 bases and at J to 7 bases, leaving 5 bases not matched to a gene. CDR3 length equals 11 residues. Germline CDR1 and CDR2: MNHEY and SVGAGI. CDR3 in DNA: TGTGCCACTCGGGGGGTAAATACGCAGTATTTT. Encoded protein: CATRGVNTQYF.

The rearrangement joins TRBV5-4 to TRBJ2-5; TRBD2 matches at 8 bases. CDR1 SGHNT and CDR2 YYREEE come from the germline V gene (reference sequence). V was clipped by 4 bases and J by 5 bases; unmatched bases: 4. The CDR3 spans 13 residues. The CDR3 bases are TGTGCCAGCAGCCGACCGGGGGGGGAGACCCAGTACTTC. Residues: CASSRPGGETQYF.

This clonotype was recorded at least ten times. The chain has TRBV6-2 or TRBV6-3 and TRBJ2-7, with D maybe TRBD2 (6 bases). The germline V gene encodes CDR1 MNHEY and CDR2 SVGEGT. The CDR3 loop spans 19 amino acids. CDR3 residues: CATRGMVGYQTRSSYEQYV. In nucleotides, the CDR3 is TGTGCAACCCGCGGGATGGTGGGATACCAAACAAGGAGCTCCTACGAGCAGTACGTC.

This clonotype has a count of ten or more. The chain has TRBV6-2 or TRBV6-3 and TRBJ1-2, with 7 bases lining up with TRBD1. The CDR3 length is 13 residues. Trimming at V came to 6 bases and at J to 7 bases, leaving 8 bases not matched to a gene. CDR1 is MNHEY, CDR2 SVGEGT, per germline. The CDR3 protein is CASRAQGIRGYTF. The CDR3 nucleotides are TGTGCCAGCAGGGCACAGGGGATTCGTGGCTACACCTTC.